This T cell receptor beta chain came from a study of T cell changes during pregnancy in multiple sclerosis. Trimming took 0 bases from V and 7 from J, leaving 4 bases between them. CDR3 length equals 13 residues. Germline CDR1 MRHNA, CDR2 SNTAGT. This clone is medium-sized in the sample. The assay was immunoSEQ multiplex PCR, and TCRdb's table has in-frame clones only and misses some. Here the sample spans 30,000 to 35,000 clones, under 90% being singletons. J is TRBJ1-6 and V is TRBV6-4; D call uncertain. Sample: CD8+ T cells from peripheral blood mononuclear cells, taken after pregnancy. The TCR sequence derives from a female donor with multiple sclerosis, enrolled in a pregnancy study. CDR3 in amino acids: CASSDSTNSPLHF. The CDR3 DNA reads TGTGCCAGCAGTGACTCGACAAATTCACCCCTCCACTTT.